This TCR beta chain originates from a study of graft-versus-host responses after intestinal transplantation. Study summary: Transplantation in recipients was multivisceral, liver-intestinal, or isolated intestinal. Study findings and constraints: Recipient bone marrow held GvH clones, some seen earlier in ileum or blood. Peak GvH clone levels in circulation were associated with early post-transplant HvG declines. Clonal ratios of graft-versus-host to host-versus-graft in allografts were high for patients exhibiting graft-donor T cell macrochimerism.

The method was immunoSEQ multiplex PCR; TCRdb's version includes in-frame clones alone and lacks a portion of them. The sample carries about 82,000 clones, 85% to 95% recorded once. Details on this clone: What it binds is not known.

This sample comprised unstimulated CD4+ T cells sorted from spleen or lymph node cells, obtained before transplant. This clonotype originated in a human donor who was the organ donor for an intestinal transplant.

The CDR3 DNA reads TGTGCCAGCAGCTTAGGCACCAGGGGGCAGCCCCAGCATTTT. Translated: CASSLGTRGQPQHF. V gene TRBV7-2 combines with J gene TRBJ1-5; TRBD1 matches 7 bases. J was trimmed by 7 bases and V by 1 base; bases with no gene match: 4. Germline loops: CDR1 SGHTA, CDR2 FQGNSA. The CDR3 is made up of 14 amino acids.